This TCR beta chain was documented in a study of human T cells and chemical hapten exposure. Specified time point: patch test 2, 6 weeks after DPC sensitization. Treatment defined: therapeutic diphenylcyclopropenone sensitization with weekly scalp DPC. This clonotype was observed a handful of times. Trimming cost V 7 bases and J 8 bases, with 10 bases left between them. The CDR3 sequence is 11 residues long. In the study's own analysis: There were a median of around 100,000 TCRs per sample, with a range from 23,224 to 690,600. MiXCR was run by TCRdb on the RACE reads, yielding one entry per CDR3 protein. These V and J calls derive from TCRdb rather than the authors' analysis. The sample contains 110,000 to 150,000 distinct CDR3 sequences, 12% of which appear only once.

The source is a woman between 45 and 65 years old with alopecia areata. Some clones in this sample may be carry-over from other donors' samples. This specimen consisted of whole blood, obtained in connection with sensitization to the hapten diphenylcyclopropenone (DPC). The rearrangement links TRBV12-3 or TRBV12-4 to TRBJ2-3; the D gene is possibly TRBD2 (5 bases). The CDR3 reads CASTLRGTQYF. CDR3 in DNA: TGTGCCAGCACTCTCCGGGGTACGCAGTATTTT.